This TCR beta chain was recorded in a study of post-analysis software for immune sequencing data. Unique molecular identifiers were present in the TCR beta cDNA libraries. TCRdb redid the calling of the PCR reads with MiXCR, one entry per CDR3 protein. Of hundreds of thousands of distinct CDR3 sequences detected, over 45% appear once; the ten largest clones hold 11%. There are a few counts of this clonotype. Antigen: not known. CDR1 is MDHEN, CDR2 SYDVKM, per germline. The CDR3 spans 16 residues. Deletions cut 6 bases from V and 2 bases from J, with 17 bases between. Whole-study results and caveats: The F measure placed samples prepared in the same batch into strongly shared clusters. Relative to controls, patients had 4 or 5 TRBV segments at higher frequency, with TRBV5-6, TRBV5-1 and TRBV20-1 among these. The study found significantly lower normalized Chao1 diversity in multiple sclerosis patients than in controls.

The sequence was obtained from a girl aged 2 to 10 with multiple sclerosis. The sequenced sample was blood. The chain combines TRBV28 with TRBJ2-1, with D perhaps TRBD1 (5 bases). The CDR3 spells CASSPPLGVPYNEQFF. Here the CDR3 DNA reads TGTGCCAGCAGCCCCCCTTTAGGGGTCCCCTACAATGAGCAGTTCTTC.